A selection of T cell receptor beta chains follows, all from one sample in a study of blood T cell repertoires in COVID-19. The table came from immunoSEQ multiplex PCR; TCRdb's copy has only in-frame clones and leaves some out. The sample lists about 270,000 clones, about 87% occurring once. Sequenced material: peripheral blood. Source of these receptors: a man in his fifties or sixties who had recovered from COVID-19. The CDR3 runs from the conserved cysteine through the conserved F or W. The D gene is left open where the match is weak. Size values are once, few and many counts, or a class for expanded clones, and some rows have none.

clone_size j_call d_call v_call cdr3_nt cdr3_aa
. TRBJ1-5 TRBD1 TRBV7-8 TGTGCCAGCAGCTTAGCAGACAGGGCCGGGCAGCCCCAGCATTTT CASSLADRAGQPQHF
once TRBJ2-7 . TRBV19 TGTGCCAGTAGTATGCAGGGTGGAAGCTCCTACGAGCAGTACTTC CASSMQGGSSYEQYF
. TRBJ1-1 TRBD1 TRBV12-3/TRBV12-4 TGTGCCAGCAGTTTGACAGGGGGCTTTCGAGCTTTCTTT CASSLTGGFRAFF
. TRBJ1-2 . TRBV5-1 TGCGCCAGCAGCCCTCCGGGTACTAACTATGGCTACACCTTC CASSPPGTNYGYTF
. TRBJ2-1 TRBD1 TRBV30 TGTGCCTGGAGTGTTACGCGAACAGGGGGCAATGAGCAGTTCTTC CAWSVTRTGGNEQFF
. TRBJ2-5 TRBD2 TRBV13 TGTGCCAGCAGCTCGGGGGGGGCCGGTGAGACCCAGTACTTC CASSSGGAGETQYF
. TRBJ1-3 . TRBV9 TGTGCCAGCAGCGTAGTGGGGGACACAAGCTCTGGAAACACCATATATTTT CASSVVGDTSSGNTIYF
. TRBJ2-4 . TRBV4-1 TGCGCCAGCAGCCAAGTAATTTGGCAGGCCCTTCACTTC CASSQVIWQALHF
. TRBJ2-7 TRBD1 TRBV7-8 TGTGCCAGCAGCTCCGCTATGGCAGGGGGCGAGCAGTACTTC CASSSAMAGGEQYF
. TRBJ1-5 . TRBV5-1 TGCGCCAGCAGCCTGGACTATTATAGCAATCAGCCCCAGCATTTT CASSLDYYSNQPQHF
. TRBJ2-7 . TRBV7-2 TGTGCCAGCAGCCTGGAGGTACAGGGAGGGTACGAGCAGTACTTC CASSLEVQGGYEQYF
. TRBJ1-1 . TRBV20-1 TGCAGTGCTGGGGGGACTGCTGAAGCTTTCTTT CSAGGTAEAFF
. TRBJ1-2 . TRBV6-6 TGTGCCAGCAGTCGGACGTCCCCCGCCCGGGGAAACTATGGCTACACCTTC CASSRTSPARGNYGYTF
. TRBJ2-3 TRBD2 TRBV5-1 TGCGCCAGCATTGCGGGGGGCACAGATACGCAGTATTTT CASIAGGTDTQYF
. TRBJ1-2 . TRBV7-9 TGTGCCAGCAGCTATATCCCGAGCTATGGCTACACCTTC CASSYIPSYGYTF
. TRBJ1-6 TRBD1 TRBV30 TGTGCCTGGAGTGTACAGGGGGGGGAACCCCTCCACTTT CAWSVQGGEPLHF
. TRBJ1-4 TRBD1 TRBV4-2 TGTGCCAGCAGCTCCCACGGTGACAGGGCTAATGAAAAACTGTTTTTT CASSSHGDRANEKLFF
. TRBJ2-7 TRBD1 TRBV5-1 TGCGCCAGCAGCCTCGGGACAGAGAGGGAGCAGTACTTC CASSLGTEREQYF
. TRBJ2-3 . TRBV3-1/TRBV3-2 TGTGCCAGCAGCCAAGATGCGACGGACAGAAAACTCACAGATACGCAGTATTTT CASSQDATDRKLTDTQYF
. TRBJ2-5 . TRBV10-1 TGCGCCAGCAGTGAGTCACGGCTCCAGGCTGATGGCAAGACCCAGTACTTC CASSESRLQADGKTQYF
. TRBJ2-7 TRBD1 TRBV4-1 TGCGCCAGCAGCCCGTCCGGGACAGGGCTCTCCTACGAGCAGTACTTC CASSPSGTGLSYEQYF
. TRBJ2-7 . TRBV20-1 TGCAGTGCTAGATTATTCGACGAGCAGTACTTC CSARLFDEQYF